This TCR beta chain was identified during a study of shared clonotypes between healthy human individuals. CD45RO negativity and positive selection for CCR7 defined naive CD8 cells, a population that excluded terminally differentiated effector memory CD45RA+ cells. Method: immunoSEQ multiplex PCR; TCRdb's copy keeps in-frame clones and lacks some. The data contain around 620,000 clones, 85% to 95% of them singletons. The specimen was naive CD8+ T cells sorted from blood. The source of this sequence is a woman in her twenties or thirties in good health.

CDR3 protein: CASSLAPYEQYF. The CDR3, as DNA: TGTGCCAGCAGCTTAGCCCCCTACGAGCAGTACTTC. The rearrangement uses TRBV7-7 and TRBJ2-5; the D is unclear. The DNA end lines up better with TRBJ2-7; the J call may be wrong. The CDR3 is made up of 12 amino acids. Germline loops: CDR1 SSHAT, CDR2 FNYEAQ (reference sequence).